Each of the 13 T cell receptor beta chains below was sequenced from the same sample in a study of technical replicates of blood from a few donors. Sequencing was performed with immunoSEQ multiplex PCR; in TCRdb, only in-frame clones are kept and a portion is missing. This sample has about 59,000 clones, with 90% to 95% found just once. Sequencing was performed on PBMCs. The receptors here all came from a human donor in good health. Some clones in this sample may be carry-over from other donors' samples.

The J gene is TRBJ2-3, the V gene TRBV5-4, with 9 bases matching TRBD1. The CDR3 loop spans 13 amino acids. V was clipped by 6 bases and J by 6 bases; unmatched bases: 5. Germline CDR1 reads SGHNT; CDR2 reads YYREEE (reference sequence). The CDR3 loop reads CASTLQGADTQYF. CDR3 coding DNA: TGTGCCAGCACCCTACAGGGGGCGGATACGCAGTATTTT.

The V and J genes are TRBV7-2 and TRBJ1-6; D unresolved. Germline CDR1 and CDR2: SGHTA and FQGNSA. Trimming pared 1 base from V and 8 bases from J, leaving 12 bases between. CDR3 length: 15 amino acids. The CDR3 reads CASSLGGVRYSPLHF. CDR3 in DNA: TGTGCCAGCAGCTTAGGGGGAGTGCGCTATTCACCCCTCCACTTT.

The chain is built from TRBV6-1 and TRBJ2-3, with TRBD2 matching 8 bases. Unmatched junction bases numbered 6, after V lost 6 bases and J lost 4 bases. This CDR3 is built from 14 residues. Germline lookup yields CDR1 MNHNS and CDR2 SASEGT. The chain's CDR3 is CASRPAGDPDTQYF. CDR3 in DNA: TGTGCCAGCAGGCCAGCGGGGGACCCAGATACGCAGTATTTT.

The chain recombines TRBV7-2 with TRBJ1-6, with a weak D call TRBD1 (6 bases). The CDR3 runs 16 residues. Between the trimmed V and J ends, which lost 6 bases and 1 base, there was a span of 13 bases. Looked up from germline, CDR1 is SGHTA and CDR2 is FQGNSA. This chain's CDR3 is CASSTGRASYNSPLHF. In nucleotides, the CDR3 is TGTGCCAGCAGTACAGGGCGGGCGTCCTATAATTCACCCCTCCACTTT.

The genes are TRBV6-1 and TRBJ1-1; no firm D call. The V end lost 0 bases, the J end lost 1 base, and 9 bases lay between the germline ends. This CDR3 spans 15 amino acids. In germline, CDR1 is MNHNS, CDR2 SASEGT. The CDR3: CASSEAARRNTEAFF. In nucleotides, the CDR3 is TGTGCCAGCAGTGAAGCCGCCAGAAGGAACACTGAAGCTTTCTTT.

The genes are TRBV2 and TRBJ2-1; 11 nucleotides line up with TRBD2. Germline V gene lookup returns CDR1 SNHLY and CDR2 FYNNEI. The J segment lost 8 bases and the V segment lost 1 base, leaving 10 bases of the junction unmatched. CDR3 size: 17 residues. The CDR3 nucleotides read TGTGCCAGCAGTGAAGGATGGGCTAGCGGGAGGCACCATGAGCAGTTCTTC. Protein product: CASSEGWASGRHHEQFF.

This chain uses TRBV6-1 with TRBJ2-7; 9 bases are shared with TRBD1. The CDR3 covers 15 residues. Germline-derived CDR1 and CDR2 are MNHNS and SASEGT. V gave up 5 bases and J gave up 6 bases; unmatched junction bases: 11. CDR3: CASSFEGQGILEQYF. Written as DNA, the CDR3 is TGTGCCAGCAGTTTCGAGGGACAGGGTATACTCGAGCAGTACTTC.

On this clone itself: The germline gene is not matched at one end of the junction; a read error may be the cause. The same CDR3 can be traced to other DNA sequences in this sample. This chain connects TRBV30 to TRBJ2-1; 7 bases are a match to TRBD1. The length of the CDR3 is 12 residues. CDR1 is GTSNPN, CDR2 SVGIG, per germline (reference sequence). CDR3 sequence reads: CAWGRGYNEQFF. CDR3 sequence (DNA): TGTGCCTGGGGCAGGGGGTACAATGAGCAATTCTTC.

This chain uses TRBV10-3 with TRBJ2-7, with D uncertain. The CDR3 is 12 amino acids. CDR1 ENHRY and CDR2 SYGVKD come from the germline V gene. Trimming left V 10 bases short and J 4 bases short, with 14 bases between. CDR3 sequence reads: CATAFSGYEQYF. The CDR3 nucleotides read TGTGCCACCGCGTTTTCGGGTTACGAGCAGTACTTC.

This clone is a singleton in its sample. The chain is built from TRBV6-5 and TRBJ1-1; 9 positions match TRBD1. The junction had 4 bases not matched to a gene; V was cut back by 0 bases and J by 8 bases. The CDR3 length is 14 residues. Germline CDR1 reads MNHEY; CDR2 reads SVGAGI. CDR3 loop: CASSYSGTGREAFF. In nucleotides, the CDR3 is TGTGCCAGCAGTTACTCAGGGACAGGGCGAGAAGCTTTCTTT.

This clone occurred once. The CDR3 sequence is CASSPSRGTTDTQYF. CDR3 DNA sequence: TGTGCCAGCAGCCCTTCGAGGGGGACCACAGATACGCAGTATTTT. V is TRBV28 and J is TRBJ2-3; possibly TRBD1 for D (6 bases). Germline CDR1 reads MDHEN; CDR2 reads SYDVKM. Trimming left V 6 bases short and J 2 bases short, with 15 bases between. The CDR3 length is 15 residues.

The rearrangement uses TRBV7-9 and TRBJ1-1, with a possible D match to TRBD1 (6 bases). Germline lookup yields CDR1 SEHNR and CDR2 FQNEAQ (reference sequence). CDR3 size: 16 residues. The germline V and J ends were trimmed by 2 bases and 1 base, with 14 bases remaining between them. The CDR3 DNA sequence: TGTGCCAGCAGCTTACCGTCTATGGGACAGAACACTGAAGCTTTCTTT. It specifies CASSLPSMGQNTEAFF.

The chain is built from TRBV7-9 and TRBJ1-2; tentative D call: TRBD1 (5 bases). Trimming removed 1 base from V and 2 bases from J, with 11 bases in between. CDR3 length: 15 amino acids. In germline, CDR1 is SEHNR, CDR2 FQNEAQ (reference sequence). Written as DNA, the CDR3 is TGTGCCAGCAGCTTAGGTTCAGGGTTCAACTATGGCTACACCTTC. Encoded protein: CASSLGSGFNYGYTF.